This section outlines one TCR beta chain sequence together with its context. Its antigen remains unidentified. This sample was taken from a study of cytomegalovirus exposure and HLA in healthy donors. General study points: Three CMV-associated chains were confirmed in vitro to be specific for CMV antigens. Another analysis was done later, and it associated 17,000 or so TCR beta sequences with HLA alleles at 0.05 false discovery rate.

With 2 bases clipped from V and 2 bases from J, the junction kept 6 bases outside the gene matches. CDR1 and CDR2 from the germline V gene are MNHNS and SASEGT. The CDR3 is 16 amino acids. Every donor was a healthy person donating bone marrow. Amplification used 60 Vbeta primers and 13 Jbeta primers. Sequenced by immunoSEQ multiplex PCR; TCRdb stores in-frame clones only, minus some. The table lists 100,000 to 150,000 clones, roughly 18% of them singletons. The genes are TRBV6-1 and TRBJ2-1; TRBD2 aligns across 7 bases. The receptor's source is a female donor in good health and CMV-seropositive. What was sequenced was PBMCs. This CDR3 is CASSERRGGTYNEQFF. As DNA, the CDR3 is TGTGCCAGCAGTGAACGGCGGGGAGGGACCTACAATGAGCAGTTCTTC.